Sequencing of this T cell receptor beta chain was carried out in a study of T cell responses to AZD1222 COVID-19 vaccine. General study findings and limits: No day 14 peak samples; only post-peak repertoires were characterized. Regions left unmutated in variants are reportedly the target of nearly half of spike-specific TCRs. There were mostly white British donors and more females than males, and clonal diversity was possibly underestimated.

Libraries were prepared by immunoSEQ multiplex PCR; TCRdb keeps only in-frame clonotypes and omits some of them. The data contain tens of thousands of clones, over 70% of them seen just once; the ten biggest clones take up less than 5%. This clone was observed once. Its antigen remains unknown. Whether given at about 4 or about 12 weeks, second doses were pooled. Material: peripheral blood, obtained 28 days after the second AZD1222 dose. The sequence derives from an adult who received the AZD1222 COVID-19 vaccine.

The CDR3: CASRQGLLDYGYTF. CDR3 sequence (DNA): TGCGCCAGCAGGCAGGGACTTTTGGACTATGGCTACACCTTC. The rearrangement links TRBV10-2 to TRBJ1-2; maybe TRBD1 (5 bases). The CDR3 length is 14 residues. CDR1 and CDR2 from the germline V gene are WSHSY and SAAADI. V shed 6 bases and J shed 3 bases, with 14 bases lying between them.